This T cell receptor (beta chain) was observed in a study of blood T cell repertoires in COVID-19. As for the study in general: COVID-19 samples, acute and convalescent, were from the United States, Italy and Spain.

In its sample, this clone was seen once. Repertoires were generated with immunoSEQ multiplex PCR, while TCRdb's copy carries only in-frame clones and drops some. The repertoire holds about 300,000 clones, with 70% to 90% as singletons. This CDR3 is built from 19 residues. Losses at the gene ends were 0 bases for V and 6 bases for J; bases not matched to a gene: 15. The germline V gene has CDR1 SGHTA and CDR2 FQGNSA. The sequence was collected from a young man who had recovered from COVID-19. This sequence joins TRBV7-2 and TRBJ1-2, with 11 bases lining up with TRBD1. Sequencing used peripheral blood. CDR3 residues: CASSLALRGQGVVGDGYTF. CDR3 DNA sequence: TGTGCCAGCAGCTTAGCCCTCCGGGGACAGGGGGTAGTAGGGGATGGCTACACCTTC.